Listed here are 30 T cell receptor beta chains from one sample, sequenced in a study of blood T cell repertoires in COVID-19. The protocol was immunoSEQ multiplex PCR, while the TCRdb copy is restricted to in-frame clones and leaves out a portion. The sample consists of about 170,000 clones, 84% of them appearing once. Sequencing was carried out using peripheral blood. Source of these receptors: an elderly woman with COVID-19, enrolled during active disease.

In nucleotides, the CDR3 is TGTGCCAGCAGTGGACAGAACTATGGCTACACCTTC. This sequence encodes CASSGQNYGYTF. This chain uses TRBV12-3 or TRBV12-4 with TRBJ1-2, with D possibly matching TRBD1 (6 bases). This CDR3 has 12 amino acids. Trimming cost V 5 bases and J 2 bases, with 6 bases left between them.

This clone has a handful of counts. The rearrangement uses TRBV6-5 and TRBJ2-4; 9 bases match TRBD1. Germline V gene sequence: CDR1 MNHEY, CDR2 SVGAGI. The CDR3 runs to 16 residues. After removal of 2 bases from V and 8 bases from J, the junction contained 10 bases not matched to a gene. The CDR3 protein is CASSYGTGYPRYIQYF. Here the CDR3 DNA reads TGTGCCAGCAGTTACGGGACAGGGTATCCGAGGTACATTCAGTACTTC.

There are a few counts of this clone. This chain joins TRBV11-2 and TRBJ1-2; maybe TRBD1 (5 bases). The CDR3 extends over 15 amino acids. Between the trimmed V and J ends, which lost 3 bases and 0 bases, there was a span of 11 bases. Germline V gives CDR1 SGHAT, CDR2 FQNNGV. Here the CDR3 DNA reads TGTGCCAGCAGCTTGGGGACTGGTACTAACTATGGCTACACCTTC. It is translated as CASSLGTGTNYGYTF.

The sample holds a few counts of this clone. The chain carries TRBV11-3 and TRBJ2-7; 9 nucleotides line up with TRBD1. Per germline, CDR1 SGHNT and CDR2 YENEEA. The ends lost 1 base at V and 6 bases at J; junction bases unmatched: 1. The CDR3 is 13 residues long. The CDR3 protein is CASSLGQGGEQYF. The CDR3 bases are TGTGCCAGCAGCTTAGGACAGGGGGGCGAGCAGTACTTC.

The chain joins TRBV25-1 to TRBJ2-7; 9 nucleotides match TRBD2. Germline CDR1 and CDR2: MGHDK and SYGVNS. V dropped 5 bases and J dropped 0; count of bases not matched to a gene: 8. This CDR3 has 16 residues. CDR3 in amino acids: CASSSITSGYSYEQYF. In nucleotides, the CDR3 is TGTGCCAGCAGTTCCATTACTAGCGGGTACTCCTACGAGCAGTACTTC.

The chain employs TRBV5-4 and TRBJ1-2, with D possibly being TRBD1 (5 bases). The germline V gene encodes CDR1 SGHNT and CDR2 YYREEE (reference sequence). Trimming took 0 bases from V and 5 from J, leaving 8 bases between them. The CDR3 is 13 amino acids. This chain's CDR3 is CASSLEQEYGYTF. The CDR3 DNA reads TGTGCCAGCAGCTTGGAACAGGAGTATGGCTACACCTTC.

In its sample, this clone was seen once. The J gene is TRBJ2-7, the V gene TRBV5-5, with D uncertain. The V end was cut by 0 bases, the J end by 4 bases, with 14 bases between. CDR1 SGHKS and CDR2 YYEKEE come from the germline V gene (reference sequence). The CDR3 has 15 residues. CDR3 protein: CASSLGVSQVYEQYF. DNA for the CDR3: TGTGCCAGCAGCTTGGGAGTGTCGCAGGTGTACGAGCAGTACTTC.

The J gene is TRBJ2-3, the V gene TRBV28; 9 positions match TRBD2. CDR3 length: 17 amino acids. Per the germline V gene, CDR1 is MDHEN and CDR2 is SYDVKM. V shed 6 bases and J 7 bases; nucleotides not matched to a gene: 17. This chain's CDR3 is CASSKPGTSTQSYTQYF. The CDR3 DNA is TGTGCCAGCAGCAAGCCCGGGACTAGCACCCAGTCCTATACGCAGTATTTT.

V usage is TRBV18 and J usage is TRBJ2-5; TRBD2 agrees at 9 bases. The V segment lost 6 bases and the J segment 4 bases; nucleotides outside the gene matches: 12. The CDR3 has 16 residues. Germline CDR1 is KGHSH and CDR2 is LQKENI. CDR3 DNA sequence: TGTGCCAGCTCCCTTATGGTTAGCGGGAGCGGAGAGACCCAGTACTTC. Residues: CASSLMVSGSGETQYF.

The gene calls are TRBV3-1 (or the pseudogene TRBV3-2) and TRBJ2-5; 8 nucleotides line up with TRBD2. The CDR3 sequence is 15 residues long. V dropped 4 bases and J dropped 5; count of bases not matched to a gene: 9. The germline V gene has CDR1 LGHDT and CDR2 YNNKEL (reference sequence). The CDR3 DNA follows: TGTGCCAGCAGCCTGGTCGGGGGGGCTGGGGAGACCCAGTACTTC. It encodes CASSLVGGAGETQYF.

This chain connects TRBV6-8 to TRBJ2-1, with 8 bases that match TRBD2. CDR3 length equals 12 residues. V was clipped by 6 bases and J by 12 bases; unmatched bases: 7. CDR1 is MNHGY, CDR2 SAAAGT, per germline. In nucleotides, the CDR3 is TGTGCCAGCAGGCTAAAGCGGGAGATGCAGTTCTTC. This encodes CASRLKREMQFF.

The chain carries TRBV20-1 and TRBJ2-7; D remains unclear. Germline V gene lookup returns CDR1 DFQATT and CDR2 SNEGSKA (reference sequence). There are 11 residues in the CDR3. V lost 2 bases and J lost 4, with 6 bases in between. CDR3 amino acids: CSARSRYEQYF. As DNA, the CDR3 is TGCAGTGCTAGATCGAGGTACGAGCAGTACTTC.

DNA of the CDR3: TGTGCCAGCAGTTTAGTGGGGCCTCCCCCCTACAATGAGCAGTTCTTC. This gives the protein CASSLVGPPPYNEQFF. V is TRBV27 and J is TRBJ2-1; TRBD1 is a possible D gene (5 bases). V lost 2 bases and J lost 2, with 13 bases in between. The germline CDR1 and CDR2 sequences are MNHEY and SMNVEV (reference sequence). The CDR3 spans 16 residues.

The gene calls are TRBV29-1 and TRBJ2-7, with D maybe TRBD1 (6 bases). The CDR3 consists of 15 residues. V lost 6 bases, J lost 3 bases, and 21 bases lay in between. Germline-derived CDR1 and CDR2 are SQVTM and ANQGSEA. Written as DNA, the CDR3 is TGCAGCGTCCTTCCCGTCAAAGGGGGTCTCTACGAGCAGTACTTC. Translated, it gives CSVLPVKGGLYEQYF.

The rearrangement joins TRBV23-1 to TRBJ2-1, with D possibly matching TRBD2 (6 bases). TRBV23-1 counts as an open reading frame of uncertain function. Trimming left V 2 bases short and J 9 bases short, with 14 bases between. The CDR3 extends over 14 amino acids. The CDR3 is CASSQPTGGFEQFF. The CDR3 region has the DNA TGCGCCAGCAGTCAACCCACTGGAGGGTTTGAGCAGTTCTTC.

CDR3 nucleotide sequence: TGTGCCAGCAGCCACGGACTAGGGTCCCACACAGATACGCAGTATTTT. Its protein is CASSHGLGSHTDTQYF. The genes are TRBV7-9 and TRBJ2-3, with 7 bases aligning to TRBD2. The CDR3 is 16 residues long. With V trimmed by 5 bases and J by 2 bases, 10 bases remained unmatched. Germline V lookup: CDR1 SEHNR, CDR2 FQNEAQ (reference sequence).

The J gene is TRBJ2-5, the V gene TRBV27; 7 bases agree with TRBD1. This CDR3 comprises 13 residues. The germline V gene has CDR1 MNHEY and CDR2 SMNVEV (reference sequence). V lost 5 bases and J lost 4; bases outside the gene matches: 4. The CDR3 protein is CASSPRDRETQYF. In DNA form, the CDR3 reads TGTGCCAGCAGTCCCAGGGACAGAGAGACCCAGTACTTC.

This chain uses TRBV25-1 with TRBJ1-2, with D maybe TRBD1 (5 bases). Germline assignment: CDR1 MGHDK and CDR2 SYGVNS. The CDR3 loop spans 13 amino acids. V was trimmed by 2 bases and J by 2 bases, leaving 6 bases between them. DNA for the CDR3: TGTGCCAGCAGTGAAGCAGGGAACTATGGCTACACCTTC. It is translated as CASSEAGNYGYTF.

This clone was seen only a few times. CDR3 coding DNA: TGTGCCAGCAGCTTGGACAGGGTGGGGACTGAAGCTTTCTTT. Residues: CASSLDRVGTEAFF. The chain couples TRBV7-3 to TRBJ1-1; TRBD1 aligns across 8 bases. CDR3 size: 14 residues. Per germline, CDR1 SGHTA and CDR2 FQGTGA. The V segment lost 3 bases and the J segment 5 bases; nucleotides outside the gene matches: 5.

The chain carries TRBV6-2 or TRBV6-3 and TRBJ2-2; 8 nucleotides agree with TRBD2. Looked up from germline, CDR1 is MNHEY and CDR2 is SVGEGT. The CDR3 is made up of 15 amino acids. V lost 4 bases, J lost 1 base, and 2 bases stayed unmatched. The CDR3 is CASSSTSGNTGELFF. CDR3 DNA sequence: TGTGCCAGCAGTTCAACTAGCGGGAACACCGGGGAGCTGTTTTTT.

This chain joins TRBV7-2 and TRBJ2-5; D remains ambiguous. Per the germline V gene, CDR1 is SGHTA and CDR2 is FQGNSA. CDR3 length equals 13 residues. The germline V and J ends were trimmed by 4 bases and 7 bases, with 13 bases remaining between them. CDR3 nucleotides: TGTGCCAGCAGCTCCCCCAGCGCTGGGACCCAGTACTTC. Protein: CASSSPSAGTQYF.

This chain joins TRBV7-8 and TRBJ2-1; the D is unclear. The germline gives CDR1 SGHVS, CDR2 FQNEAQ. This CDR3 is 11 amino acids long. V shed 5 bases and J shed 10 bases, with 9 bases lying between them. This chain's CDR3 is CASSPQNEQFF. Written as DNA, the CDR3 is TGTGCCAGCAGCCCTCAGAACGAGCAGTTCTTC.

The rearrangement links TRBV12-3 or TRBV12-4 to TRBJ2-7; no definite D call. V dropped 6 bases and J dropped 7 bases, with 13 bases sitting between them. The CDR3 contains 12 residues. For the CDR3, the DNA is TGTGCCAGCAGCCCCCCTCTAGGTGAGCAGTACTTC. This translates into CASSPPLGEQYF.

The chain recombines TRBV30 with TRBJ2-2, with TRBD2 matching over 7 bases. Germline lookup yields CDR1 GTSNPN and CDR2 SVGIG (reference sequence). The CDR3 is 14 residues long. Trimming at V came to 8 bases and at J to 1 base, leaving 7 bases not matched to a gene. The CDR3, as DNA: TGTGCCATTGCGGGACTAAAGAACACCGGGGAGCTGTTTTTT. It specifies CAIAGLKNTGELFF. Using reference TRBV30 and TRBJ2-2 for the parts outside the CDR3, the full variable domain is SQTIHQWPATLVQPVGSPLSLECTVEGTSNPNLYWYRQAAGRGLQLLFYSVGIGQISSEVPQNLSASRPQDRQFILSSKKLLLSDSGFYLCAIAGLKNTGELFFGEGSRLTVL.

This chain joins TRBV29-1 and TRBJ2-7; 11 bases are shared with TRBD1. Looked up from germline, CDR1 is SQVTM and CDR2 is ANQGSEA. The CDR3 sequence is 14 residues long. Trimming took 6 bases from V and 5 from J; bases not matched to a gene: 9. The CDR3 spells CSVGTGGSYHEQYF. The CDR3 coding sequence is TGCAGCGTCGGGACAGGGGGGTCGTACCACGAGCAGTACTTC.

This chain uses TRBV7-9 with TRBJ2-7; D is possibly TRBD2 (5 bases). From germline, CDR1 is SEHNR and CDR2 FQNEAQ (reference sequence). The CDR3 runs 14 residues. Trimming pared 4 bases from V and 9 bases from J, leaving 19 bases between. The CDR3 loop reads CASSSRAKEVVQYF. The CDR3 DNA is TGTGCCAGCAGCTCCCGGGCCAAGGAGGTAGTGCAGTACTTC. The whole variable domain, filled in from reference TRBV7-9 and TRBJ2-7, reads DTGVSQNPRHKITKRGQNVTFRCDPISEHNRLYWYRQTLGQGPEFLTYFQNEAQLEKSRLLSDRFSAERPKGSFSTLEIQRTEQGDSAMYLCASSSRAKEVVQYFGPGTRLTVT.

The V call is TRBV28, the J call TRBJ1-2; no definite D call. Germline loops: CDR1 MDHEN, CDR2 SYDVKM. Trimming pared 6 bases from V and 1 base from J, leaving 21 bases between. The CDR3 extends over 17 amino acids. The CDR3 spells CASSTDRAGNLNYGYTF. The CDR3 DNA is TGTGCCAGCAGCACGGACCGGGCGGGCAACCTTAACTATGGCTACACCTTC.

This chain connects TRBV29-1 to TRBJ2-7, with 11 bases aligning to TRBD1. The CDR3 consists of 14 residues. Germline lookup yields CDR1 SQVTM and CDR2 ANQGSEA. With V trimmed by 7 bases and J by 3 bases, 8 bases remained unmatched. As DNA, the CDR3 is TGCAGCGCGACAAGGGACAGGGGGTTCTACGAGCAGTACTTC. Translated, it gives CSATRDRGFYEQYF.

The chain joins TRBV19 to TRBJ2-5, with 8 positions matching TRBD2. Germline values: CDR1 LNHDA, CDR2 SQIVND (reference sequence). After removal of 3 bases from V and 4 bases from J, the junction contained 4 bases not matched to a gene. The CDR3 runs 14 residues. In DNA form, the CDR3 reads TGTGCCAGTAGTATTCCGGGACTAGGAGAGACCCAGTACTTC. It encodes CASSIPGLGETQYF.

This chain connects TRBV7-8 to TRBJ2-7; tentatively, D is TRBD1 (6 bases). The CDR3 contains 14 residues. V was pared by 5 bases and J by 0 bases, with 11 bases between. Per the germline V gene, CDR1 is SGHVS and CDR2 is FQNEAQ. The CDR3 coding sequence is TGTGCCAGCAGCGTAGACAGGTACTCCTACGAGCAGTACTTC. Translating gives CASSVDRYSYEQYF.